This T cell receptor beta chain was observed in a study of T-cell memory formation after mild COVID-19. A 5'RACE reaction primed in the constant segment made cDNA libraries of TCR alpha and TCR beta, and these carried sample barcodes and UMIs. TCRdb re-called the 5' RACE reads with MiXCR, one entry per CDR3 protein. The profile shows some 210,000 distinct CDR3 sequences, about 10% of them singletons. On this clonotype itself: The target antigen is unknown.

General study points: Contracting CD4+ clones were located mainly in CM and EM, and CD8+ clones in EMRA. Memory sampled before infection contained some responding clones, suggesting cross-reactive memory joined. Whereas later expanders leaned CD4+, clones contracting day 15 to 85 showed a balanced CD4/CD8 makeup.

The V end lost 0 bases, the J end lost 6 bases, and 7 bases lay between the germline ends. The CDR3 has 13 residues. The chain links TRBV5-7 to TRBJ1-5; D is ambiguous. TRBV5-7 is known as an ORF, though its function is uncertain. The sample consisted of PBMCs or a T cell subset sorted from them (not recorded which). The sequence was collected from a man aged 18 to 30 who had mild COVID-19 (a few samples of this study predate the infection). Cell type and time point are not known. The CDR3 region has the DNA TGTGCCAGCAGCTTGGATTCCCCTCAGCCCCAGCATTTT. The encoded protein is CASSLDSPQPQHF.